These 13 T cell receptor beta chains share one sample of origin, sequenced in a study of glioma-infiltrating T cells. TCR alpha and beta CDR3 regions were amplified from RNA using iRepertoire nested multiplex PCR. Via MiXCR, TCRdb re-called the multiplex PCR reads, giving one row per CDR3 protein. Of 400,000 or so distinct CDR3 sequences detected, approximately 42% appear once; the ten largest clones hold around 12%. The specimen was glioma tissue, nonneoplastic brain tissue, or PBMCs (not recorded which). These receptors originate from a human donor with low-grade glioma or glioblastoma, undergoing nonglioma brain surgery, or in good health (not recorded which).

The chain employs TRBV7-9 and TRBJ2-2; no definite D call. V shed 1 base and J shed 4 bases, with 7 bases lying between them. The CDR3 has 14 residues. Germline CDR1 and CDR2: SEHNR and FQNEAQ (reference sequence). Here the CDR3 DNA reads TGTGCCAGCAGCTTAGTTCCGGCCACCGGGGAGCTGTTTTTT. Its protein is CASSLVPATGELFF.

There are a few counts of this clonotype. The rearrangement joins TRBV10-3 to TRBJ1-1, with no clear D. Deletions cut 6 bases from V and 5 bases from J, with 10 bases between. Per the germline V gene, CDR1 is ENHRY and CDR2 is SYGVKD. The CDR3 extends over 12 amino acids. The CDR3 spells CAISGLGTEAFF. CDR3 nucleotides: TGTGCCATCAGCGGGCTAGGGACTGAAGCTTTCTTT.

In its sample, this clonotype was seen many times. The V and J genes are TRBV4-2 and TRBJ2-3, with D perhaps matching TRBD1 or TRBD2 (5 bases each). The ends were cut back, 2 bases at V and 2 bases at J, with 8 bases in the middle. CDR1 and CDR2 (germline): LGHNA, YNFKEQ. This CDR3 has 14 amino acids. CDR3 sequence (DNA): TGTGCCAGCAGCCAAAGGGACCACACAGATACGCAGTATTTT. This gives the protein CASSQRDHTDTQYF.

This clonotype has ten or more counts. The chain uses TRBV4-1 and TRBJ2-1; D possibly corresponds to TRBD2 (7 bases). Looked up from germline, CDR1 is MGHRA and CDR2 is YSYEKL. V lost 7 bases to trimming and J lost 5 bases, with 18 bases between them. This CDR3 spans 15 amino acids. The CDR3 coding sequence is TGCGCCAGCATCTCCGGGGACGGGGGGCACAATGAGCAGTTCTTC. It specifies CASISGDGGHNEQFF.

The rearrangement links TRBV20-1 to TRBJ2-1; D gene unclear. The germline gives CDR1 DFQATT, CDR2 SNEGSKA (reference sequence). V was trimmed by 4 bases and J by 5 bases, leaving 15 bases between them. The CDR3 sequence is 14 residues long. In DNA, the CDR3 is TGCAGTGCTACATCATACTTGTCCAACAATGAGCAGTTCTTC. Translation: CSATSYLSNNEQFF.

The CDR3 spells CASSEGLAVANTGELFF. Here the CDR3 DNA reads TGTGCCAGCAGTGAAGGACTAGCGGTCGCGAACACCGGGGAGCTGTTTTTT. The rearrangement uses TRBV2 and TRBJ2-2; TRBD2 aligns across 9 bases. V was pared by 1 base and J by 0 bases, with 3 bases of the junction left unmatched. CDR1 is SNHLY, CDR2 FYNNEI, per germline. The CDR3 contains 17 residues.

This clonotype has more than one count but fewer than ten. This chain uses TRBV4-1 with TRBJ2-1, with 11 nucleotides matching TRBD2. The CDR3 has 18 amino acids. V lost 2 bases to trimming and J lost 4 bases; unmatched junction nucleotides: 10. Germline CDR1 is MGHRA and CDR2 is YSYEKL. The CDR3 is CASSQRTSGPPGYNEQFF. In DNA, the CDR3 is TGCGCCAGCAGCCAACGGACTAGCGGGCCCCCTGGGTACAATGAGCAGTTCTTC.

Comments on this clonotype: The junction shows a germline mismatch at one end, possibly a read error. The gene calls are TRBV20-1 and TRBJ2-3; possible D gene TRBD1, 7 bases. Germline-derived CDR1 and CDR2 are DFQATT and SNEGSKA (reference sequence). This CDR3 is 13 amino acids long. CDR3 nucleotides: TGCAGTGCGAGGACTACAGGGGTAGATAGGCAGTATTTT. Its translation: CSARTTGVDRQYF.

For this clonotype: A much larger clone sits a single nucleotide away, making a read error possible. The V call is TRBV9, the J call TRBJ2-1; 8 bases are shared with TRBD2. The germline V gene has CDR1 SGDLS and CDR2 YYNGEE. The CDR3 runs 15 residues. Germline trimming cut 6 bases from V and 2 bases from J; bases unmatched to any gene: 7. The CDR3 nucleotides are TGTGCCAGCAATAAACTAGCGGCGCCCTACAATGAGCAGTTCTTC. Its protein product is CASNKLAAPYNEQFF. Full variable domain (missing parts from reference TRBV9 and TRBJ2-1): DSGVTQTPKHLITATGQRVTLRCSPRSGDLSVYWYQQSLDQGLQFLIQYYNGEERAKGNILERFSAQQFPDLHSELNLSSLELGDSALYFCASNKLAAPYNEQFFGPGTRLTVL.

This chain links TRBV3-1 with TRBJ2-7; D uncertain. Germline-derived CDR1 and CDR2 are LGHDT and YNNKEL (reference sequence). V dropped 1 base and J dropped 6 bases, with 13 bases sitting between them. This CDR3 comprises 14 residues. CDR3 protein: CASSQAARTPEQYF. The CDR3 nucleotides read TGTGCCAGCAGCCAAGCTGCCAGGACCCCCGAGCAGTACTTC.

This clonotype was counted only a few times. This could be a read error, since a much larger clone is one nucleotide away. This chain links TRBV27 with TRBJ2-7; unclear D gene. The CDR3 has 13 residues. The germline gives CDR1 MNHEY, CDR2 SMNVEV (reference sequence). The chain's CDR3 is CASSLGVSYGQYF. In DNA form, the CDR3 reads TGTGCCAGCAGTTTAGGGGTCTCCTACGGGCAGTACTTC.

CDR3 sequence reads: CAISPGLAVYNEQFF. The CDR3 DNA reads as TGTGCCATCAGCCCGGGACTAGCGGTTTACAATGAGCAGTTCTTC. The chain has TRBV10-3 and TRBJ2-1, with TRBD2 matching 11 bases. Germline V gene sequence: CDR1 ENHRY, CDR2 SYGVKD. V was pared by 6 bases and J by 4 bases, with 5 bases of the junction left unmatched. The CDR3 covers 15 residues.

The chain combines TRBV4-3 with TRBJ2-1; 7 positions agree with TRBD2. The CDR3 contains 16 residues. V lost 1 base and J lost 0; bases outside the gene matches: 3. CDR1 and CDR2 from the germline V gene are LGHNA and YSLEER. The DNA for the CDR3 is TGCGCCAGCAGCCAAGTGCGGGAGAGCTCCTACAATGAGCAGTTCTTC. It codes for CASSQVRESSYNEQFF.